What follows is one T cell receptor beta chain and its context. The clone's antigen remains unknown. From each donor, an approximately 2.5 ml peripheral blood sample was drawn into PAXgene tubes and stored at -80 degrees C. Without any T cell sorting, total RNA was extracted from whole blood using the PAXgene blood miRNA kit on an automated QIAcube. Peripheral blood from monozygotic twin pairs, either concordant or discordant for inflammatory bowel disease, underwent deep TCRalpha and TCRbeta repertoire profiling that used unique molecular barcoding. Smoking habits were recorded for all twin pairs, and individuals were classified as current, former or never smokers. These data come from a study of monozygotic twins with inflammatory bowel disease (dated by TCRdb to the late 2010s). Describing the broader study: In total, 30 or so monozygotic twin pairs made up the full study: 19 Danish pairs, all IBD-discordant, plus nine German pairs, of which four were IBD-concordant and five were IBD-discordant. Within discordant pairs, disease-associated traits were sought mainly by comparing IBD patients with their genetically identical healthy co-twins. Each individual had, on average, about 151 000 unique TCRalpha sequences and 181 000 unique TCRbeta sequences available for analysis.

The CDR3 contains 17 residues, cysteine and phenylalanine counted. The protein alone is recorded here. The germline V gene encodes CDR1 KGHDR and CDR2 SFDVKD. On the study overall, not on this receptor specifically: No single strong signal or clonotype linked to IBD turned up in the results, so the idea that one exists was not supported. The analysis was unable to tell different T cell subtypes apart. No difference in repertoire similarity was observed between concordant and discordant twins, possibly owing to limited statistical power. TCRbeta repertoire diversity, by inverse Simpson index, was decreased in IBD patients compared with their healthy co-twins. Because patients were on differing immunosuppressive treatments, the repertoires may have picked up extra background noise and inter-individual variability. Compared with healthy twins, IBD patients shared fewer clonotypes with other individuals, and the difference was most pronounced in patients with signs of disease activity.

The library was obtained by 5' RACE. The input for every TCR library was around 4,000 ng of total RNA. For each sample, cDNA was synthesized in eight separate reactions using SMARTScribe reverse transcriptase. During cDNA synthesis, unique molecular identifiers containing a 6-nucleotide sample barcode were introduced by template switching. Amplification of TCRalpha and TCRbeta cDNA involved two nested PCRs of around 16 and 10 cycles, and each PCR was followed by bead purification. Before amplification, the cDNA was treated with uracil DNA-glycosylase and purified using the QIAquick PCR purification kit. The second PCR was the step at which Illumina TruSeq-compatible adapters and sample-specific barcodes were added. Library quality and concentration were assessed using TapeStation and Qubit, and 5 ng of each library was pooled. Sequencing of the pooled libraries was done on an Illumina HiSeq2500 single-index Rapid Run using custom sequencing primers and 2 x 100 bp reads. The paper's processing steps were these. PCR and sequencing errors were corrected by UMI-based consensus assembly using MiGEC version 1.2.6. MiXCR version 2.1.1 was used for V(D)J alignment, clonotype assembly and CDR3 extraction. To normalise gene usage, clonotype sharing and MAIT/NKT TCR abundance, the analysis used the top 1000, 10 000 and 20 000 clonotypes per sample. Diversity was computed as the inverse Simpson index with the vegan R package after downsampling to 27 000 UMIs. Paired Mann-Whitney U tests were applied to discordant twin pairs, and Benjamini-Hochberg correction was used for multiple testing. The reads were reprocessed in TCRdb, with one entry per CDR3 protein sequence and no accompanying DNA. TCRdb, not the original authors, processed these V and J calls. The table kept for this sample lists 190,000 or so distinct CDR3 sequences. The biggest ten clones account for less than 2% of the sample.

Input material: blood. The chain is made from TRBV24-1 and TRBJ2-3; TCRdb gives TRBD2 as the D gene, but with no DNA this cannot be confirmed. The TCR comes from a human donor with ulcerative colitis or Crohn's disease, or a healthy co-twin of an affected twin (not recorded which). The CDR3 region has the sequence CATSDPGLAGATDTQYF.